This TCR beta chain was sequenced in a study of blood T cell repertoires in COVID-19. Study summary: PBMCs, B-cell-depleted T cells, or T cells were the source of the cDNA or gDNA that made up the material.

Per the authors' pipeline: Estimation of nucleated cell counts was performed using reference gene primer amplification. Sequencing used immunoSEQ multiplex PCR; TCRdb keeps in-frame clones, though not all of them. That table supplies the V and J calls and clone size; D and trimming were determined from the DNA. The sample shows about 330,000 clones, 87% of them seen only once. Seattle's cohort entered during active infection and was followed longitudinally. CDR3 length equals 13 residues. CDR1 SGDLS and CDR2 YYNGEE come from the germline V gene. The junction had 1 base not matched to a gene; V was cut back by 3 bases and J by 3 bases.

This sequence joins TRBV9 and TRBJ1-2, with 8 nucleotides matching TRBD1. The sequenced sample consisted of peripheral blood. The clonotype comes from a man aged 25 to 40 with COVID-19, enrolled during active disease. Written as DNA, the CDR3 is TGTGCCAGCAGCGAACAGGGGGACTATGGCTACACCTTC. Encoded protein: CASSEQGDYGYTF.